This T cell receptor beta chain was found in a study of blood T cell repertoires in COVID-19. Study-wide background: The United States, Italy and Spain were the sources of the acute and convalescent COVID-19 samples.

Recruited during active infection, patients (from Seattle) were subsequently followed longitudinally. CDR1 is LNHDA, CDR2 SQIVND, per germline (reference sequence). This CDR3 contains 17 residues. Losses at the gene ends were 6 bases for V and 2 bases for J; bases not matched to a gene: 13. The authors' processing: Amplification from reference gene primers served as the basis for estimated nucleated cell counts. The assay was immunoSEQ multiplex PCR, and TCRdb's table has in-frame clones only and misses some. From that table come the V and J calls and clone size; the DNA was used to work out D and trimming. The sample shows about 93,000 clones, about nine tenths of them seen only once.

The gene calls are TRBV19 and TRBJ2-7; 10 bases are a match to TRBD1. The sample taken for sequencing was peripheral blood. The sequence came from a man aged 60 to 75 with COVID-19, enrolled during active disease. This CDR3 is CASRPRAGTGETYEQYF. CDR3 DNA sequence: TGTGCCAGTAGGCCCCGCGCTGGGACAGGGGAAACCTACGAGCAGTACTTC.